This T cell receptor (beta chain) was observed in a study of T-cell reconstitution after alpha-beta-depleted transplantation in children. Preparation of the TCRbeta library was carried out with unique molecular identifiers. TCRdb used MiXCR to reprocess the PCR reads, holding one entry per CDR3 protein. Here the sample spans about 540,000 distinct CDR3 sequences, around 16% being singletons. Germline assignment: CDR1 DFQATT and CDR2 SNEGSKA (reference sequence). The CDR3 runs 17 residues. V gave up 3 bases and J gave up 4 bases; unmatched junction bases: 13. This receptor was obtained from a human donor who donated a stem cell graft to a child with acute lymphoblastic leukemia. V is TRBV20-1 and J is TRBJ2-1; 9 bases agree with TRBD2. This material consisted of PBMCs from the stem cell graft donor, taken from the stem cell graft. The CDR3 region has the DNA TGCAGTGCTAGTGTGCTCGAGGGTCTAGCGGGATACAATGAGCAGTTCTTC. Amino acids: CSASVLEGLAGYNEQFF.